This is a list of T cell receptor beta chains from one sample in a study of blood T cell repertoires in COVID-19. Sequencing used immunoSEQ multiplex PCR; TCRdb keeps in-frame clones, though not all of them. The repertoire holds fewer than 450,000 clones, with around 90% as singletons. The specimen was peripheral blood. These receptors were collected from a woman in her late teens or twenties who had recovered from COVID-19. CDR3s include the opening cysteine and the closing phenylalanine or tryptophan. The D gene is left open where the match is weak. Clone size, where shown, is once, few, many, or a class for clones that have expanded.

d_call	v_call	clone_size	j_call	cdr3_nt	cdr3_aa
TRBD1	TRBV7-2	.	TRBJ1-2	TGTGCCAGCAGCTCGCGGACAGGGTATGGCTACACCTTC	CASSSRTGYGYTF
.	TRBV7-6	.	TRBJ1-1	TGTGCCAGCAGCCCTCAGGTGGGGGCCTTTGGAGCTTTCTTT	CASSPQVGAFGAFF
TRBD2	TRBV4-1	.	TRBJ2-2	TGCGCCAGCAGCCAAGATTACGGTGTACTAGCGGGAGGTAGGGGGGAGCTGTTTTTT	CASSQDYGVLAGGRGELFF
TRBD2	TRBV11-2	.	TRBJ2-4	TGTGCCAGCAGCTTAGATCGGACTAGCAGATTTCTGGGCAAAAACATTCAGTACTTC	CASSLDRTSRFLGKNIQYF
.	TRBV2	.	TRBJ1-1	TGTGCCAGCAGTGAAGCGGGGGGTGAAGCTTTCTTT	CASSEAGGEAFF
TRBD2	TRBV2	.	TRBJ2-2	TGTGCCAGCAGGGGACTAGCGAACACCGGGGAGCTGTTTTTT	CASRGLANTGELFF
TRBD1	TRBV4-1	.	TRBJ1-3	TGCGCCAGCAGCCAAGCCGGGGACAGCTCTGGAAACACCATATATTTT	CASSQAGDSSGNTIYF
TRBD2	TRBV7-9	.	TRBJ2-2	TGTGCCAGCAGCTTAGAACTAGCGGGAGGCACCGGGGAGCTGTTTTTT	CASSLELAGGTGELFF
.	TRBV29-1	.	TRBJ1-4	TGCAGCGTTGAGTTGGTTCCCCCGGGCGGGGAAAAACTGTTTTTT	CSVELVPPGGEKLFF
TRBD2	TRBV19	.	TRBJ2-1	TGTGCCAGTAGTATTCGTCTAGCGGGATGGGGTGAGCAGTTCTTC	CASSIRLAGWGEQFF
TRBD2	TRBV4-3	.	TRBJ2-1	TGCGCCAGCAGCCCTACGGGACTAGTGTCCTACAATGAGCAGTTCTTC	CASSPTGLVSYNEQFF
.	TRBV6-2/TRBV6-3	.	TRBJ1-4	TGTGCCAGCAGTTACGGAGGAGGGGAAAAACTGTTTTTT	CASSYGGGEKLFF
TRBD1	TRBV4-3	.	TRBJ1-2	TGCGCCAGCAGCCAAGAAAACAGGGGGCCTAACTATGGCTACACCTTC	CASSQENRGPNYGYTF
.	TRBV7-2	.	TRBJ2-5	TGTGCCAGCAGCTATCCCGGTGTTGGGGGGGAGACCCAGTACTTC	CASSYPGVGGETQYF
TRBD2	TRBV4-3	.	TRBJ2-1	TGCGCCAGCAGCCTCGCTCCCCTAGCGGGAGGGTCCTACAATGAGCAGTTCTTC	CASSLAPLAGGSYNEQFF
.	TRBV30	once	TRBJ1-4	TGTGCCTGGAGTGCACCAGGGGCGGCTAATGAAAAACTGTTTTTT	CAWSAPGAANEKLFF
.	TRBV10-3	.	TRBJ1-2	TGTGCCATCAGTGAGTCGAACAGGTTCTATGGCTACACCTTC	CAISESNRFYGYTF
.	TRBV5-4	.	TRBJ1-2	TGTGCCAGCAGCTTGGAACCAGGGAACTATGGCTACACCTTC	CASSLEPGNYGYTF
TRBD1	TRBV10-1	.	TRBJ2-1	TGCGCCAGCAGTGGTTCGACAGGGGGGTCCTACAATGAGCAGTTCTTC	CASSGSTGGSYNEQFF
TRBD1	TRBV28	.	TRBJ2-5	TGTGCCAGCAGTTTTGATGGGGACAGGGAAGAGACCCAGTACTTC	CASSFDGDREETQYF
.	TRBV12-3/TRBV12-4	.	TRBJ2-2	TGTGCCAGCAGTTTAAAGGGAGCCGGGGAGCTGTTTTTT	CASSLKGAGELFF
.	TRBV12-5	.	TRBJ1-4	TGTGCTAGTGGTCCAGGGACATTCAATGAAAAACTGTTTTTT	CASGPGTFNEKLFF
TRBD1	TRBV19	.	TRBJ1-5	TGTGCCAGTAGTGGTTTCGGGACAGGGGGGACGCCCCAGCATTTT	CASSGFGTGGTPQHF
TRBD1	TRBV30	few	TRBJ1-5	TGTGCCGGTAAACAGGGGACGGGCAATCAGCCCCAGCATTTT	CAGKQGTGNQPQHF
.	TRBV19	.	TRBJ2-4	TGTGCCAGTAGCCTGCCCGGTTCAAACATTCAGTACTTC	CASSLPGSNIQYF
TRBD2	TRBV11-2	.	TRBJ2-3	TGTGCCAGCAGCTTAGGGGCTGCGGGAGGGCCCTCAGATACGCAGTATTTT	CASSLGAAGGPSDTQYF
TRBD1	TRBV12-5	.	TRBJ2-3	TGTGCTAGTGGTGGACAGGGTGGGGCAGATACGCAGTATTTT	CASGGQGGADTQYF
.	TRBV10-2	.	TRBJ2-3	TGCGCCAGCAGTGAGATTACGGGAACCACAGATACGCAGTATTTT	CASSEITGTTDTQYF
TRBD1	TRBV5-4	.	TRBJ1-4	TGTGCCAGCAGCTTGGGACAGGGTGAAAAACTGTTTTTT	CASSLGQGEKLFF
.	TRBV18	.	TRBJ2-5	TGTGCCAGCTCACCACCGGGATTTGCAGGGGGGTCAGAGACCCAGTACTTC	CASSPPGFAGGSETQYF
TRBD1	TRBV28	.	TRBJ1-2	TGTGCCAGCAGCCCAGGACAGGGGAAATTGGGTGGCTACACCTTC	CASSPGQGKLGGYTF
.	TRBV24-1	.	TRBJ2-4	TGTGCCACCAGTGAATCCGGGGTAAAAAACATTCAGTACTTC	CATSESGVKNIQYF
TRBD2	TRBV9	.	TRBJ2-5	TGTGCCAGCAGCCCCATCGGCGGGAGGACAGAGACCCAGTACTTC	CASSPIGGRTETQYF
TRBD2	TRBV6-2/TRBV6-3	.	TRBJ2-3	TGTGCCAGCAGTGCCCTAGCGGTATTCACAGATACGCAGTATTTT	CASSALAVFTDTQYF
TRBD2	TRBV5-1	.	TRBJ2-1	TGCGCCAGCAGCCCCAGACTAGCGGGAGTGACTGAGCAGTTCTTC	CASSPRLAGVTEQFF
TRBD2	TRBV4-1	.	TRBJ2-6	TGCGCCAGCAGCCAAGATAGGGCTAGCGGTAAGGAGGGGGCCAACGTCCTGACTTTC	CASSQDRASGKEGANVLTF
.	TRBV27	.	TRBJ1-2	TGTGCCAGCAGTTCACAGGGTAGCTATGGCTACACCTTC	CASSSQGSYGYTF